This T cell receptor beta chain was retrieved from a study of blood T cell repertoires in COVID-19 (dated by TCRdb to the early 2020s). Notes on the research overall: Collaborator samples came from the United States, Italy and Spain and covered acute and convalescent phases of COVID-19. The prospective study material was composed of cDNA or gDNA derived from T cells, B-cell-depleted T cells, or PBMCs. The dataset comprised deeply sampled blood TCRbeta repertoires from subjects exposed to, actively infected with, or recovered from COVID-19. The repertoires were made available in a free public database intended to serve as a resource for research on the immune response to SARS-CoV-2. The samples were drawn from two sources: the first 160 participants of the ongoing ImmuneRACE study, and over 1,000 subjects contributed by 6 global collaborators. Nearly every sample came with metadata listing a de-identified subject ID, COVID-19 status, age in years and sex. HLA class I and class II types, where available, came from metadata supplied by the sample provider rather than from assay-based typing.

Remarks on this clone: Its specific antigen is unknown. No base quality values were provided; no much bigger clone lies one nucleotide off.

Broader findings and caveats from the paper: The quantity of clinical and demographic metadata differed by source and by participant and was supplied without curation.

Each collaborating institution followed its own protocols to collect whole blood in K2EDTA tubes. For TCRbeta analysis, collaborators shipped samples in one of three forms: frozen whole blood, isolated PBMCs, or DNA extracted from either of those sample types. The immunoSEQ Assay, a bias-controlled multiplex PCR, was used to amplify TCRbeta CDR3 regions from genomic DNA. As for the original processing: The number of nucleated cells in each sample was estimated by amplification of reference gene primers within the assay. To quantify the absolute abundance of each unique TCRbeta CDR3 rearrangement, sequence reads were collapsed and filtered. For each sample, productive Simpson clonality was calculated as the square root of Simpson's diversity index over productive rearrangements. TCRdb holds this immuneACCESS table with in-frame rearrangements only. Some clones are missing; in checked studies, unresolved V genes explain under half, and the rest has no known cause. That table supplies the V and J calls and clone size; D and trimming were determined from the DNA. The sample records 60,000 to 90,000 clones, around nine tenths of which are singletons. 4.9% of the sample goes to the ten largest clones.

The CDR3 numbers 13 residues from cysteine through phenylalanine. Left in the record is the CDR3 DNA by itself, 39 bases read in frame from the first base. V and J are truncated by 7 bases and 3 bases respectively, leaving an intervening sequence of 12 bases. CDR1 and CDR2, looked up from the germline V gene, are MDHEN and SYDVKM. The sequence came from a woman of 80 years or more with active or convalescent COVID-19. The receptor chain draws on TRBV28 and TRBJ1-2; D gene: possibly TRBD1, on 5 matching bases. The sample taken for sequencing was peripheral blood. The base sequence is TGTGCCAGCAATATCGGACACGACTATGGCTACACCTTC. Its translation reads: CASNIGHDYGYTF.